The clone carrying this T cell receptor (beta chain) was detected a few times. The antigen is undetermined. TCRdb processed the RACE reads anew with MiXCR; each CDR3 protein has one entry. The data show around 300,000 distinct CDR3 sequences, approximately 5.8% seen once. This record comes from a study of human T cells and chemical hapten exposure. About the research overall: A patient group, mainly female, showed alopecia areata, totalis or universalis. Among samples, TCR yields varied mainly because of small differences in pooled library volume.

Time point reported: pre-sensitization, week 0. Described treatment: therapeutic diphenylcyclopropenone sensitization with weekly scalp DPC. V was shortened by 6 bases and J by 10 bases, with 13 bases between the two germline ends. The CDR3 has 12 amino acids. General observations from the study: Counts of expanded TCRs (at PT1) showed a positive correlation with patch test score.

The sequencing used whole blood, collected in connection with sensitization to the hapten diphenylcyclopropenone (DPC). The receptor was derived from a young woman with alopecia areata. Some clones in this sample may be carry-over from other donors' samples. The chain employs TRBV12-3 or TRBV12-4 and TRBJ1-5; the D is unclear. This CDR3 reads CASRIDFEPQHF. In nucleotides, the CDR3 is TGTGCCAGCAGGATCGACTTTGAACCCCAGCATTTT.